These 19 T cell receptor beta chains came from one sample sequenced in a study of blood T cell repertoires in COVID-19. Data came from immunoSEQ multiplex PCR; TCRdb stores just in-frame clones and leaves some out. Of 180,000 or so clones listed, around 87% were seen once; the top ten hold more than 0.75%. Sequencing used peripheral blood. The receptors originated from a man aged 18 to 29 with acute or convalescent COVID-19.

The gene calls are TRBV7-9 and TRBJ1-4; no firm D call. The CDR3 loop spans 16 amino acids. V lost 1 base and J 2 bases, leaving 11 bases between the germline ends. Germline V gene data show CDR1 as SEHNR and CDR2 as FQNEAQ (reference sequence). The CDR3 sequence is CASSLDGVLTNEKLFF. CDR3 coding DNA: TGTGCCAGCAGCTTAGACGGGGTGTTGACTAATGAAAAACTGTTTTTT.

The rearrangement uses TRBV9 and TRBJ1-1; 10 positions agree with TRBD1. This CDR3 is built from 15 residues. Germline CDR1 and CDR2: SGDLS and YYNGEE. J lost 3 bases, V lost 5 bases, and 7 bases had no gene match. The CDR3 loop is CASSKTGGRDTEAFF. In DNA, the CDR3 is TGTGCCAGCAGTAAGACAGGGGGCAGAGACACTGAAGCTTTCTTT.

The CDR3 DNA sequence: TGTGCCAGCAGCCCATTCGCCACAGGGGGCGCGAAGTATGGCTACACCTTC. Protein sequence: CASSPFATGGAKYGYTF. The V and J genes are TRBV7-8 and TRBJ1-2; 9 bases agree with TRBD1. J was trimmed by 5 bases and V by 5 bases; bases with no gene match: 15. The germline V gene has CDR1 SGHVS and CDR2 FQNEAQ. CDR3 length: 17 amino acids.

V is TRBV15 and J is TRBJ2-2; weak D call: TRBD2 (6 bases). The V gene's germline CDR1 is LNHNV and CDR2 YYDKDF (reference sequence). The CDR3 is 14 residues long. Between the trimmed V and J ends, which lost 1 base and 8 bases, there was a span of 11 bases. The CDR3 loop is CATSRVVGGGELFF. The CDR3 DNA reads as TGTGCCACCAGCAGAGTGGTCGGGGGTGGGGAGCTGTTTTTT.

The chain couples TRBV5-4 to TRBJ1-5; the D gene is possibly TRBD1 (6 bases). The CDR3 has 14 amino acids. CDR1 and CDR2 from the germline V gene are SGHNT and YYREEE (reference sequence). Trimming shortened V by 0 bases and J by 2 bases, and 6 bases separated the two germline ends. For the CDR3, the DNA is TGTGCCAGCAGCTTGGAGGGGGGCAATCAGCCCCAGCATTTT. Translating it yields CASSLEGGNQPQHF.

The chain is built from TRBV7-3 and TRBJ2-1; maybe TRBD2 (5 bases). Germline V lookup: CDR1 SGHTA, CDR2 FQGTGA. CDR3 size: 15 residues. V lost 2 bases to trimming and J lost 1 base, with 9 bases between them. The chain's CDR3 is CASSLAGDSYNEQFF. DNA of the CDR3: TGTGCCAGCAGCTTAGCCGGGGATTCCTACAATGAGCAGTTCTTC.

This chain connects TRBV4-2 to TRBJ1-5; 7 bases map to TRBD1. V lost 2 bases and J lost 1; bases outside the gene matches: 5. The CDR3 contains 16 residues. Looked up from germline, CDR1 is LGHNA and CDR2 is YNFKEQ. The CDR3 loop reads CASSQRQGESNQPQHF. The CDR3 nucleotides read TGTGCCAGCAGCCAACGGCAGGGGGAAAGCAATCAGCCCCAGCATTTT.

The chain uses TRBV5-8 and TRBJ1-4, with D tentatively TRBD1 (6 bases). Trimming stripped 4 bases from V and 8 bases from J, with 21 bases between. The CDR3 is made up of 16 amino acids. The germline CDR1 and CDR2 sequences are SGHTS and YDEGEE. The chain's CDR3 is CASSPGHRRSREKLFF. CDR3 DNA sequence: TGTGCCAGCAGCCCGGGACACCGACGTTCTAGGGAAAAACTGTTTTTT.

DNA of the CDR3: TGTGCCAGCAGTGGGGACAGGTTCTTCACCGGGGAGCTGTTTTTT. It codes for CASSGDRFFTGELFF. The chain links TRBV2 to TRBJ2-2, with TRBD1 matching 8 bases. V lost 4 bases and J lost 4; bases outside the gene matches: 5. Germline V gives CDR1 SNHLY, CDR2 FYNNEI. The CDR3 covers 15 residues.

The chain's CDR3 is CASSLESSYNEQFF. The CDR3 DNA reads as TGTGCCAGCAGTTTAGAAAGCTCCTACAATGAGCAGTTCTTC. The chain couples TRBV6-1 to TRBJ2-1; D is ambiguous. The CDR3 has 14 residues. Germline values: CDR1 MNHNS, CDR2 SASEGT. V was clipped by 5 bases and J by 0 bases, with 8 bases between them.

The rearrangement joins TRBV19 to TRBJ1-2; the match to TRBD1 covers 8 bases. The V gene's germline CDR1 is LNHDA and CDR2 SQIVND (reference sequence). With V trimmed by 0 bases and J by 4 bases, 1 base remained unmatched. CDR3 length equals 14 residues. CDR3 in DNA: TGTGCCAGTAGTATAGAGGACAGGGTCTATGGCTACACCTTC. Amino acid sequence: CASSIEDRVYGYTF.

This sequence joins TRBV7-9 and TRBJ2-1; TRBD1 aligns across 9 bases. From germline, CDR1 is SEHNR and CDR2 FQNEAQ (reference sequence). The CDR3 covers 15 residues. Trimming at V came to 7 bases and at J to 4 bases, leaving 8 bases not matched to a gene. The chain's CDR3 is CASTGPTGGYNEQFF. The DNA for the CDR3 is TGTGCCAGCACGGGCCCGACAGGGGGGTACAATGAGCAGTTCTTC. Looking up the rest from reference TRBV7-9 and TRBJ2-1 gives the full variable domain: DTGVSQNPRHKITKRGQNVTFRCDPISEHNRLYWYRQTLGQGPEFLTYFQNEAQLEKSRLLSDRFSAERPKGSFSTLEIQRTEQGDSAMYLCASTGPTGGYNEQFFGPGTRLTVL.

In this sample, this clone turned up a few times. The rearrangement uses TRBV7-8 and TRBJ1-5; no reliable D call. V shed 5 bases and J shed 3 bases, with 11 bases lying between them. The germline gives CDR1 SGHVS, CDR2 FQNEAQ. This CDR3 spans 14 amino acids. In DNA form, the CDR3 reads TGTGCCAGCAGCCTAACTATATACAATCAGCCCCAGCATTTT. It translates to CASSLTIYNQPQHF.

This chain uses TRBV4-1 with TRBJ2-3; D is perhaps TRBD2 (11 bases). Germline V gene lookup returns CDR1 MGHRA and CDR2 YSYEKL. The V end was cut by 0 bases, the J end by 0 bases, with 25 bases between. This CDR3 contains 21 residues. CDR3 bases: TGCGCCAGCAGCCAAGATCGGGACAGGGGTTTAGCGGGGGGGAGCACAGATACGCAGTATTTT. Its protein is CASSQDRDRGLAGGSTDTQYF.

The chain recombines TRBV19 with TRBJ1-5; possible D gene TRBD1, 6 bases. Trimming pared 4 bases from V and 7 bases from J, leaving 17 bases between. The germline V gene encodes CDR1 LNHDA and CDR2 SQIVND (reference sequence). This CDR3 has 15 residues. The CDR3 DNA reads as TGTGCCAGTAGTAGCGCTGGGGGGGCGGGACAGCCCCAGCATTTT. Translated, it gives CASSSAGGAGQPQHF.

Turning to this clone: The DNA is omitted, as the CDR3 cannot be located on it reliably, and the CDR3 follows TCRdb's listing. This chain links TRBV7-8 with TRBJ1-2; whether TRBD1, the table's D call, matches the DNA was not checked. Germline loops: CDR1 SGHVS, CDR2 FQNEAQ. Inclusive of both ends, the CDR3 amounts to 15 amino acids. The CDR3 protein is CASSVGPGQSYGYTF.

The CDR3 DNA reads as TGTGCCAGCAGTGGATCCCGGGACAGGGCTTACAATGAGCAGTTCTTC. It translates to CASSGSRDRAYNEQFF. The rearrangement links TRBV2 to TRBJ2-1; 9 bases are a match to TRBD1. CDR3 length: 16 amino acids. CDR1 is SNHLY and CDR2 is FYNNEI in the germline V gene. V dropped 4 bases and J dropped 4; count of bases not matched to a gene: 8.

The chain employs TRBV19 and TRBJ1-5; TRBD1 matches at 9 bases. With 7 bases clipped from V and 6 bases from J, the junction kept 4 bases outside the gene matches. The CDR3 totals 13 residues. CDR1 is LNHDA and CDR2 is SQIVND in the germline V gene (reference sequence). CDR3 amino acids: CASTGQGSQPQHF. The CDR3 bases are TGTGCCAGTACGGGACAGGGTAGTCAGCCCCAGCATTTT.

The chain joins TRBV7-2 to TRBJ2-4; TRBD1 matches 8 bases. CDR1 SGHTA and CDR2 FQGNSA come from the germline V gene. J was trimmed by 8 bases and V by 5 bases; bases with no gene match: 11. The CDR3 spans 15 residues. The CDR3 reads CASSQVGTGRDIQYF. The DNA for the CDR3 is TGTGCCAGCAGCCAGGTGGGGACAGGTCGAGACATTCAGTACTTC.